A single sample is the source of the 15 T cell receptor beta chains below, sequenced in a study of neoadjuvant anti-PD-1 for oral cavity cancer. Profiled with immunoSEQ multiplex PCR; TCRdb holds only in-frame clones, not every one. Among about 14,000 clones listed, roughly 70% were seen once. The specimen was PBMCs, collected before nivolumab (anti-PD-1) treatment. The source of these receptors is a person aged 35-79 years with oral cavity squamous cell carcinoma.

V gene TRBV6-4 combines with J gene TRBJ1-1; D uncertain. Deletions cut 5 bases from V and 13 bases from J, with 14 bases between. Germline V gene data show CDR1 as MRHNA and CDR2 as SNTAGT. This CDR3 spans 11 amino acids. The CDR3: CASSSRLPRFF. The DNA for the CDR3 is TGTGCCAGCAGTTCCCGTTTGCCTCGTTTCTTT.

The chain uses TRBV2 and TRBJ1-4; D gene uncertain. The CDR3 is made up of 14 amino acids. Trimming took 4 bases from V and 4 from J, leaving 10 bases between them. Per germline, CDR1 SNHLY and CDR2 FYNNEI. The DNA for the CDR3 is TGTGCCAGCAGTGGGACCGCTTTTAATGAAAAACTGTTTTTT. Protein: CASSGTAFNEKLFF.

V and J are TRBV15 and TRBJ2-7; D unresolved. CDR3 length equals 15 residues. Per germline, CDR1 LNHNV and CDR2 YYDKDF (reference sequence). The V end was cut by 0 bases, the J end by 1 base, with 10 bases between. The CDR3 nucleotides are TGTGCCACCAGCAGAGATCTGGAGAATTCCTACGAGCAGTACTTC. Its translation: CATSRDLENSYEQYF.

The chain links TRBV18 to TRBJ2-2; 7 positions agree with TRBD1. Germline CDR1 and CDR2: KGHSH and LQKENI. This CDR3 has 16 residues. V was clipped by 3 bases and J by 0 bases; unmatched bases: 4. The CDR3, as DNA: TGTGCCAGCTCACCCTTAACAGGGGCGAACACCGGGGAGCTGTTTTTT. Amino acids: CASSPLTGANTGELFF.

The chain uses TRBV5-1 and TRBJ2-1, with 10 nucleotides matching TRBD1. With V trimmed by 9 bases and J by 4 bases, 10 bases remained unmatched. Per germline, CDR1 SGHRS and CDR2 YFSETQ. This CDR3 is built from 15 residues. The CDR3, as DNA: TGCGCCACCGCTCCCCGGGACAGGGGTTACAATGAGCAGTTCTTC. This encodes CATAPRDRGYNEQFF.

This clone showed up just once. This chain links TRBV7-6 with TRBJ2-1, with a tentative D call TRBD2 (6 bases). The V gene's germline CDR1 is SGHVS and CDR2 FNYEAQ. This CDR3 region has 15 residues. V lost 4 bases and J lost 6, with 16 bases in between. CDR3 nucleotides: TGTGCCAGCAGCTCACTAGCTTCAGAAGCCAATGAGCAGTTCTTC. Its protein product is CASSSLASEANEQFF. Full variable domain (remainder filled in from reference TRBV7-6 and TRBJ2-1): GAGVSQSPRYKVTKRGQDVALRCDPISGHVSLYWYRQALGQGPEFLTYFNYEAQQDKSGLPNDRFSAERPEGSISTLTIQRTEQRDSAMYRCASSSLASEANEQFFGPGTRLTVL.

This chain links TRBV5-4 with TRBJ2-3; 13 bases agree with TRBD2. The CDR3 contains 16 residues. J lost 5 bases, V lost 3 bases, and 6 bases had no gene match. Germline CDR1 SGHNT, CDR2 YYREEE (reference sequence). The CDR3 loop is CASSSTSGRAVDTQYF. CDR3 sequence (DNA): TGTGCCAGCAGCTCAACTAGCGGGAGGGCCGTAGATACGCAGTATTTT.

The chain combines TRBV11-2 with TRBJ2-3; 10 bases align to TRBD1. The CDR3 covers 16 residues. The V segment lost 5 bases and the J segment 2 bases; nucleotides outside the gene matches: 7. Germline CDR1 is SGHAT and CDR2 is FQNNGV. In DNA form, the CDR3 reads TGTGCCAGCAGCACACGACAGGGGGCGAACACAGATACGCAGTATTTT. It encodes CASSTRQGANTDTQYF.

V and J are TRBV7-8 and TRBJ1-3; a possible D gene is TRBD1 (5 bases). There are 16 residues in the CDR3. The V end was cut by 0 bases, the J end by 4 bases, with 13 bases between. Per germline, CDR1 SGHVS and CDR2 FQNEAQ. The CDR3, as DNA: TGTGCCAGCAGCTTAGCGCGTCCAGGGACGGGAAACACCATATATTTT. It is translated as CASSLARPGTGNTIYF.

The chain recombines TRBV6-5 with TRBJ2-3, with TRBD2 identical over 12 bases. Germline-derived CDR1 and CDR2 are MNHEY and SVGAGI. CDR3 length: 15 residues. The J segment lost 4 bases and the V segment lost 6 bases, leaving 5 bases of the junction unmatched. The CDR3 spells CASRTLAGGADTQYF. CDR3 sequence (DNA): TGTGCCAGCAGGACACTAGCGGGGGGTGCAGATACGCAGTATTTT.

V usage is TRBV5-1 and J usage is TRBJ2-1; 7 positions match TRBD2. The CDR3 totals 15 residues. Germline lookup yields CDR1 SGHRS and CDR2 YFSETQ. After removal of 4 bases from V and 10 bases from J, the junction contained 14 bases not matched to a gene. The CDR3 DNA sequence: TGCGCCAGCAGCGGGAGCGGGACTCCGTCGGGGGAGCAGTTCTTC. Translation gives CASSGSGTPSGEQFF.

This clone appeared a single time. CDR3: CASSWGETRRAYYNEQFF. DNA for the CDR3: TGTGCCAGCAGCTGGGGGGAGACTAGAAGGGCGTACTACAATGAGCAGTTCTTC. The rearrangement links TRBV5-6 to TRBJ2-1; a possible D gene is TRBD2 (6 bases). The CDR3 has 18 amino acids. The germline gives CDR1 SGHDT, CDR2 YYEEEE. The V gene lost 3 bases and the J gene lost 3 bases, with 22 bases spanning the gap.

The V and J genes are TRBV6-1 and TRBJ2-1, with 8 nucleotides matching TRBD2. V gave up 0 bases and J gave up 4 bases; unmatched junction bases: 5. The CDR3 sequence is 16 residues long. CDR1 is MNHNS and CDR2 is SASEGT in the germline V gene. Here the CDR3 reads CASSEANSGVYNEQFF. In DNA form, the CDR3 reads TGTGCCAGCAGTGAAGCGAATAGCGGGGTGTACAATGAGCAGTTCTTC.

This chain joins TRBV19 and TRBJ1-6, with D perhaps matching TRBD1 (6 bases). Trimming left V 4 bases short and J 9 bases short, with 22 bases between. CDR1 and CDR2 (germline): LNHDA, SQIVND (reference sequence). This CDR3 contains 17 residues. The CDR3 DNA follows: TGTGCCAGTAGTACGGGGGGCGTCCTCCGCCGTGGTTCACCCCTCCACTTT. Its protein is CASSTGGVLRRGSPLHF.

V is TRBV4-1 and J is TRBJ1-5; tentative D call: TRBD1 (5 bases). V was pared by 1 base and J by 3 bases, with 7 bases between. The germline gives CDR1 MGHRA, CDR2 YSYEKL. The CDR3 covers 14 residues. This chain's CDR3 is CASSQGQSNQPQHF. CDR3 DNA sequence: TGCGCCAGCAGCCAAGGACAGTCCAATCAGCCCCAGCATTTT.